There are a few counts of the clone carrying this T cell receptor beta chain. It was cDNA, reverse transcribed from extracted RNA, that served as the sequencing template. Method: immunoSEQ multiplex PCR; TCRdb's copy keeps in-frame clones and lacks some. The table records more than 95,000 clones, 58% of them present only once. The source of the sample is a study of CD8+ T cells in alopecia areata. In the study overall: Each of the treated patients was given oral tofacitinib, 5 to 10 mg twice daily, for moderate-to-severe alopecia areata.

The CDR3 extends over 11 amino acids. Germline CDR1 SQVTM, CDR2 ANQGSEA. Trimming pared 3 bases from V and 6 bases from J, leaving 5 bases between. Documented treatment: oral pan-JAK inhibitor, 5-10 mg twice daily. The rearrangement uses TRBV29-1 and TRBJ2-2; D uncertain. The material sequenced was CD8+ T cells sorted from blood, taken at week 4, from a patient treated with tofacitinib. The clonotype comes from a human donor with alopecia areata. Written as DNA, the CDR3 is TGCAGCGTTGAGTGGCCCGGGGAGCTGTTTTTT. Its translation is CSVEWPGELFF.